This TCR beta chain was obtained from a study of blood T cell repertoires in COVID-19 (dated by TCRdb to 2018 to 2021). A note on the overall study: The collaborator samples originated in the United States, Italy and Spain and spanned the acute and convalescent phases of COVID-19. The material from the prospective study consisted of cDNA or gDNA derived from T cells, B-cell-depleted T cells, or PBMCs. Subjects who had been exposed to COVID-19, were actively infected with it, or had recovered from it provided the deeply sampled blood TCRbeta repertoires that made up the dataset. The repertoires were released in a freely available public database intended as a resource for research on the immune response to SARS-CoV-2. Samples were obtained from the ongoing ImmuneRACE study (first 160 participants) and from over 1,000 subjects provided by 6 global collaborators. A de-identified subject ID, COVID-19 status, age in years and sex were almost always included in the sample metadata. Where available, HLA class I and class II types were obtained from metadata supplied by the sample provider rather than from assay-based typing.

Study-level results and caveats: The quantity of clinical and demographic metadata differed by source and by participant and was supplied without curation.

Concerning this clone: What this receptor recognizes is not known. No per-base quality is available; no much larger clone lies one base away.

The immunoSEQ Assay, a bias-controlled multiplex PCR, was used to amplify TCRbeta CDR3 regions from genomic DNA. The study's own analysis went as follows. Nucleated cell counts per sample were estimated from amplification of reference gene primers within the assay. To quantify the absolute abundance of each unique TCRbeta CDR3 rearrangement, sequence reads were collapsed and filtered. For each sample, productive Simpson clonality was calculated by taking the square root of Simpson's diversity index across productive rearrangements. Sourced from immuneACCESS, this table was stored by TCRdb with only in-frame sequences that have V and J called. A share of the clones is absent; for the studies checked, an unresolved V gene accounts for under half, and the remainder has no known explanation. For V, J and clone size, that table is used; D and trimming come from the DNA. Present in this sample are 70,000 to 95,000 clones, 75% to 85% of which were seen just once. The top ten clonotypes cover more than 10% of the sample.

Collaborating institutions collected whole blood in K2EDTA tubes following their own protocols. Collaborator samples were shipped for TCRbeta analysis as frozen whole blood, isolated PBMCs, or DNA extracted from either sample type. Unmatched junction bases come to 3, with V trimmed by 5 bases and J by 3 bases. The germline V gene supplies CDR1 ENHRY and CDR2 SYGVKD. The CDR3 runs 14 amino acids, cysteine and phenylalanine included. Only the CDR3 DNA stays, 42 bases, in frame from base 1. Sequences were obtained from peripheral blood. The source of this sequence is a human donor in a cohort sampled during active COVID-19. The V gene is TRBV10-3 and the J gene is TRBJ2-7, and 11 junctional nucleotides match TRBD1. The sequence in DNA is TGTGCCATCAGTCCTGGGACAGGGGGCTACGAGCAGTACTTC. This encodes CAISPGTGGYEQYF.